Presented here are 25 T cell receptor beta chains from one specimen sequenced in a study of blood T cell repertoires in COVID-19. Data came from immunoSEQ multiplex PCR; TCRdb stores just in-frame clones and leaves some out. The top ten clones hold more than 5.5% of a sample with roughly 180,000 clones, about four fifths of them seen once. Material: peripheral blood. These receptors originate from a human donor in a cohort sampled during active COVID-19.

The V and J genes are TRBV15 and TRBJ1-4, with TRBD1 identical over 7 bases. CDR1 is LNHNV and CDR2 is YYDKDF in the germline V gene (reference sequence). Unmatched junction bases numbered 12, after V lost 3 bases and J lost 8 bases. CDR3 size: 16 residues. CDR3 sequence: CATSSEPTGSQEKLFF. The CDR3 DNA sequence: TGTGCCACCAGCAGTGAGCCGACAGGGTCGCAAGAAAAACTGTTTTTT.

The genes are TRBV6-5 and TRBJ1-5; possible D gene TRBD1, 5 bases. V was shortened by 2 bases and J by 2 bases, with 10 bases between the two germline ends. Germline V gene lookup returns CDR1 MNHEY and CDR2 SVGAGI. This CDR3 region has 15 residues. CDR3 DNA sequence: TGTGCCAGCAGTTACCGGGGGGTGGGCAATCAGCCCCAGCATTTT. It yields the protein CASSYRGVGNQPQHF.

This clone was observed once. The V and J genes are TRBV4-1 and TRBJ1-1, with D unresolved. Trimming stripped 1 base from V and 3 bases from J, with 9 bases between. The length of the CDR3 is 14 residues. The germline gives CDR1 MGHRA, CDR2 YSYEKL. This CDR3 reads CASSQGGLDTEAFF. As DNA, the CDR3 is TGCGCCAGCAGCCAAGGAGGGTTGGACACTGAAGCTTTCTTT.

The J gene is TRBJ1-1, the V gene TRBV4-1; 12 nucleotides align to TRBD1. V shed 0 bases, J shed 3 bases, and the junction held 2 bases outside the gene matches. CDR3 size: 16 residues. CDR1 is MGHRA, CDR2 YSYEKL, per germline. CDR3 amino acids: CASSQDGTGGYTEAFF. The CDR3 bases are TGCGCCAGCAGCCAAGATGGGACAGGGGGCTACACTGAAGCTTTCTTT.

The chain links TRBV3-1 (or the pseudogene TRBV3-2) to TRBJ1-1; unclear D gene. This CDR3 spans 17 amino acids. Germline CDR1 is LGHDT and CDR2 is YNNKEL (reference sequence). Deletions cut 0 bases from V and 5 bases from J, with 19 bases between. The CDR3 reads CASSQDGPGFWRTEAFF. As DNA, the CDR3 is TGTGCCAGCAGCCAAGATGGGCCGGGGTTCTGGAGAACTGAAGCTTTCTTT.

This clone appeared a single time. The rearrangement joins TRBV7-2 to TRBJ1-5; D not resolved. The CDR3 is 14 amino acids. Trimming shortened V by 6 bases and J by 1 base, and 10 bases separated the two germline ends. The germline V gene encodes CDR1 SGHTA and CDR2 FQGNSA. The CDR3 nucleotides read TGTGCCAGCAGTTCCCGGGAAAGCAATCAGCCCCAGCATTTT. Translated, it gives CASSSRESNQPQHF. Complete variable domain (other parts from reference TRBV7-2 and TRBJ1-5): GAGVSQSPSNKVTEKGKDVELRCDPISGHTALYWYRQSLGQGLEFLIYFQGNSAPDKSGLPSDRFSAERTGGSVSTLTIQRTQQEDSAVYLCASSSRESNQPQHFGDGTRLSIL.

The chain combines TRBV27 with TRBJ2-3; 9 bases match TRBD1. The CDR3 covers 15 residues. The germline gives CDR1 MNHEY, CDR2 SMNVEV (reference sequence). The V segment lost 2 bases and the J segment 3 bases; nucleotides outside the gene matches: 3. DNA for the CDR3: TGTGCCAGCAGTTTAGGGACAGGGCGGACAGATACGCAGTATTTT. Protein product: CASSLGTGRTDTQYF.

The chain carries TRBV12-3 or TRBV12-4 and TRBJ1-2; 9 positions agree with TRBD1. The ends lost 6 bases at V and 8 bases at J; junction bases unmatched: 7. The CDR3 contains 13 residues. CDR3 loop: CASSLGQGRGYTF. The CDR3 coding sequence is TGTGCCAGCAGCTTGGGACAGGGACGGGGCTACACCTTC.

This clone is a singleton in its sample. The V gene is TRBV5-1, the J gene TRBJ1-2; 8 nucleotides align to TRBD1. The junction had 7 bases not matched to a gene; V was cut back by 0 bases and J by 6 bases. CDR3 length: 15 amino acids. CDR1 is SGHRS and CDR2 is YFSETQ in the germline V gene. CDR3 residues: CASSLGRGRVNGYTF. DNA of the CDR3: TGCGCCAGCAGCTTGGGCAGGGGGCGAGTGAATGGCTACACCTTC. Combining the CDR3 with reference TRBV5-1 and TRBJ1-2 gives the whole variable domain KAGVTQTPRYLIKTRGQQVTLSCSPISGHRSVSWYQQTPGQGLQFLFEYFSETQRNKGNFPGRFSGRQFSNSRSEMNVSTLELGDSALYLCASSLGRGRVNGYTFGSGTRLTVV.

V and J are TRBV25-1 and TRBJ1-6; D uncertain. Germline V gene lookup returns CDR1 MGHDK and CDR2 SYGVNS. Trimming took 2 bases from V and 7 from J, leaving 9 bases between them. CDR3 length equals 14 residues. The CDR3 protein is CASSEQAKNSPLHF. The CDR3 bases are TGTGCCAGCAGTGAACAGGCTAAAAATTCACCCCTCCACTTT.

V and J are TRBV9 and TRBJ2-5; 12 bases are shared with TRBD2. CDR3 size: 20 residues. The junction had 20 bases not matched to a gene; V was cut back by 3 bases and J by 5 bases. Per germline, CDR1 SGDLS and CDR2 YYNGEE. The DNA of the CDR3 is TGTGCCAGCAGCGCCTCACTAGCGGGGGGAGAACCGCGCACCACGGAGACCCAGTACTTC. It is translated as CASSASLAGGEPRTTETQYF.

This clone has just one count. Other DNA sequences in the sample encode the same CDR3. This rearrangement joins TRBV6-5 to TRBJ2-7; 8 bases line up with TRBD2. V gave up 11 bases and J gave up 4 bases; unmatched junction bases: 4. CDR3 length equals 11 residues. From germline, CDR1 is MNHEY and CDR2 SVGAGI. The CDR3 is CASRGGYEQYF. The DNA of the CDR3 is TGTGCCTCACGGGGGGGTTACGAGCAGTACTTC.

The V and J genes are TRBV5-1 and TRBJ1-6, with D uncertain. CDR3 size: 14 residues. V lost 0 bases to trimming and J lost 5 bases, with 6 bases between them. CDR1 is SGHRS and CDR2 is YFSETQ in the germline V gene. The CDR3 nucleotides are TGCGCCAGCAGCTTGGGGCAGAATAATTCACCCCTCCACTTT. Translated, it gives CASSLGQNNSPLHF.

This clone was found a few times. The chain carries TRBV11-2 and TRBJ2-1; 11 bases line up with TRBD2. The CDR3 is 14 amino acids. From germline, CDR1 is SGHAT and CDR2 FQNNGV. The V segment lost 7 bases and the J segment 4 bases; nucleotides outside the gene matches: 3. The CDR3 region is CASTPSGGYNEQFF. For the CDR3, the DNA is TGTGCCAGCACACCTAGCGGGGGGTACAATGAGCAGTTCTTC.

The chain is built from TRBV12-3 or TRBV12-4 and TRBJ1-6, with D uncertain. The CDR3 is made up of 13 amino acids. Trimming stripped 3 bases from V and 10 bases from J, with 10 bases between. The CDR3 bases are TGTGCCAGCAGTTTCTCCAACTTATCACCCCTCCACTTT. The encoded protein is CASSFSNLSPLHF.

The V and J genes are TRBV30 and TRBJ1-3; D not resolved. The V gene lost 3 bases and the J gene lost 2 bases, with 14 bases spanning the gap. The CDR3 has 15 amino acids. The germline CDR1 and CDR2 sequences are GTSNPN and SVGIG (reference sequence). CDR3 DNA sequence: TGTGCCTGGAGCCCGACGGACTTTCCTGGAAACACCATATATTTT. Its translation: CAWSPTDFPGNTIYF.

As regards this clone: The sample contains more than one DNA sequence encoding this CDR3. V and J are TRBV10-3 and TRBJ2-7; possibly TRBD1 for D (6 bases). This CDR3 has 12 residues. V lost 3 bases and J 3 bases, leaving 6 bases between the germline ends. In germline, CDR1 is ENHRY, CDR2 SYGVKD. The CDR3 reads CAISDRGYEQYF. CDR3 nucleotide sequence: TGTGCCATCAGTGACAGGGGCTACGAGCAGTACTTC.

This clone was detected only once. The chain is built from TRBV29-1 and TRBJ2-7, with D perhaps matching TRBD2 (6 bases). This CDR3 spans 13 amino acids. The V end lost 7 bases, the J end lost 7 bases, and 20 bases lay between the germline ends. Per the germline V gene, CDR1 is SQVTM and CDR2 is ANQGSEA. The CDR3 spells CSAVRGDGGEQYF. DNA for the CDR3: TGCAGCGCCGTGAGGGGAGATGGGGGGGAGCAGTACTTC.

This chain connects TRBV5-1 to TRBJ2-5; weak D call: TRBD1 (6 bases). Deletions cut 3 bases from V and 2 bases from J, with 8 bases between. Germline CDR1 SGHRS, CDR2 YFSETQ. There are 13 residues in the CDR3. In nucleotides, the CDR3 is TGCGCCAGCAGCTGGACAGTACAAGAGACCCAGTACTTC. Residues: CASSWTVQETQYF.

CDR3 in amino acids: CATGPGLNYGYTF. As DNA, the CDR3 is TGCGCCACCGGTCCGGGACTCAACTATGGCTACACCTTC. V is TRBV10-2 and J is TRBJ1-2; D possibly corresponds to TRBD1 (5 bases). The germline V gene encodes CDR1 WSHSY and CDR2 SAAADI. Trimming took off 10 bases at V and 2 bases at J, with 14 bases between the two ends. The CDR3 contains 13 residues.

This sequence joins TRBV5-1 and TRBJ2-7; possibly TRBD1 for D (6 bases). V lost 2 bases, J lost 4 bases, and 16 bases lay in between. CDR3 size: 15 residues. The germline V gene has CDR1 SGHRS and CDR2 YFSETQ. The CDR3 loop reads CASSFNQGKGYEQYF. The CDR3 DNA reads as TGCGCCAGCAGCTTCAATCAGGGGAAGGGGTACGAGCAGTACTTC.

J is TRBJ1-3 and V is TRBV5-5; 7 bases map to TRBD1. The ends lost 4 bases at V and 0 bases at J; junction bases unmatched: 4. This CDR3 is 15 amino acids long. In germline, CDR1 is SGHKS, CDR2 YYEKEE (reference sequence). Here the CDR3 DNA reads TGTGCCAGCAGCCCCAGGGGGGCCTCTGGAAACACCATATATTTT. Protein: CASSPRGASGNTIYF.

The CDR3, as DNA: TGTGCCAGCAGCGCCACCCCGGGAGGGCAGCAGTACTTC. Translation gives CASSATPGGQQYF. The chain links TRBV11-3 to TRBJ2-7, with 8 bases that match TRBD2. Germline assignment: CDR1 SGHNT and CDR2 YENEEA. The J segment lost 8 bases and the V segment lost 5 bases, leaving 8 bases of the junction unmatched. The CDR3 consists of 13 residues.

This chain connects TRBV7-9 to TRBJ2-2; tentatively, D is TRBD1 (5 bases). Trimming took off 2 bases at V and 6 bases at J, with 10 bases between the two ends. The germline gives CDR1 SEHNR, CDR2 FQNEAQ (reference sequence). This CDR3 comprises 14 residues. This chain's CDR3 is CASSLIQESGELFF. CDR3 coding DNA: TGTGCCAGCAGCTTAATACAGGAGTCCGGGGAGCTGTTTTTT. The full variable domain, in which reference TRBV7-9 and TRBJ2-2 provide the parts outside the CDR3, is DTGVSQNPRHKITKRGQNVTFRCDPISEHNRLYWYRQTLGQGPEFLTYFQNEAQLEKSRLLSDRFSAERPKGSFSTLEIQRTEQGDSAMYLCASSLIQESGELFFGEGSRLTVL.

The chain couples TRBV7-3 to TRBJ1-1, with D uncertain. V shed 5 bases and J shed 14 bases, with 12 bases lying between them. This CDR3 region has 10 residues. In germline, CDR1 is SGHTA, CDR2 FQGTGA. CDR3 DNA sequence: TGTGCCAGCAGCGGGAGACTGGGCTTCTTT. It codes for CASSGRLGFF. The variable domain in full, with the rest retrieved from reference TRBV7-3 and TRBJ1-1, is GAGVSQTPSNKVTEKGKYVELRCDPISGHTALYWYRQSLGQGPEFLIYFQGTGAADDSGLPNDRFFAVRPEGSVSTLKIQRTERGDSAVYLCASSGRLGFFGQGTRLTVV.